What follows are 11 T cell receptor beta chains derived from one specimen sequenced in a study of blood T cell repertoires in COVID-19. TCRdb's table, derived via immunoSEQ multiplex PCR, lists solely in-frame clones and lacks some. The sample yields 20,000 to 30,000 clones, around 90% seen once. Sequenced: peripheral blood. These TCRs come from a man in his 70s with acute or convalescent COVID-19.

This chain joins TRBV29-1 and TRBJ1-3; 7 bases are shared with TRBD1. V was clipped by 3 bases and J by 0 bases; unmatched bases: 5. This CDR3 spans 15 amino acids. CDR1 is SQVTM, CDR2 ANQGSEA, per germline. In DNA form, the CDR3 reads TGCAGCGTTGATGGGGACAGCACCTCTGGAAACACCATATATTTT. As protein: CSVDGDSTSGNTIYF.

The chain links TRBV3-1 (or the pseudogene TRBV3-2) to TRBJ2-3; D uncertain. The CDR3 has 13 residues. From germline, CDR1 is LGHDT and CDR2 YNNKEL (reference sequence). Trimming removed 3 bases at V and 5 bases at J, with 9 bases between. The CDR3 reads CASSQNTEDTQYF. The CDR3 DNA follows: TGTGCCAGCAGCCAGAACACCGAAGATACGCAGTATTTT.

This chain uses TRBV29-1 with TRBJ1-2, with D maybe TRBD1 (5 bases). The V end was cut by 4 bases, the J end by 0 bases, with 12 bases between. Germline values: CDR1 SQVTM, CDR2 ANQGSEA. The CDR3 length is 14 residues. In nucleotides, the CDR3 is TGCAGCGTTGTAAGGGGCACAACTAACTATGGCTACACCTTC. Translated: CSVVRGTTNYGYTF.

The V gene is TRBV7-9, the J gene TRBJ2-7; D perhaps matches TRBD2 (6 bases). V lost 5 bases and J 2 bases, leaving 13 bases between the germline ends. CDR3 length equals 14 residues. Germline-derived CDR1 and CDR2 are SEHNR and FQNEAQ (reference sequence). Written as DNA, the CDR3 is TGTGCCAGCAGCGCCGCGGGCGGGACCTACGAGCAGTACTTC. The encoded protein is CASSAAGGTYEQYF.

CDR3 coding DNA: TGTGCCAGCAGCTTGGGGGGGTTAGGCGATCAGCCCCAGCATTTT. Translating it yields CASSLGGLGDQPQHF. The chain recombines TRBV11-1 with TRBJ1-5, with D possibly matching TRBD1 (5 bases). The ends were cut back, 3 bases at V and 5 bases at J, with 14 bases in the middle. The germline V gene has CDR1 SGHAT and CDR2 FQDESV (reference sequence). This CDR3 has 15 amino acids.

The chain couples TRBV18 to TRBJ2-2, with TRBD1 matching over 9 bases. Germline assignment: CDR1 KGHSH and CDR2 LQKENI. The CDR3 runs to 17 residues. V gave up 1 base and J gave up 4 bases; unmatched junction bases: 7. The CDR3 protein is CASSPRSGTGITGELFF. The CDR3 nucleotides are TGTGCCAGCTCACCACGATCCGGGACAGGGATCACCGGGGAGCTGTTTTTT.

This chain connects TRBV11-3 to TRBJ1-1; 7 nucleotides align to TRBD1. The CDR3 totals 14 residues. Germline trimming cut 4 bases from V and 4 bases from J; bases unmatched to any gene: 6. The germline V gene has CDR1 SGHNT and CDR2 YENEEA. CDR3 in DNA: TGTGCCAGCAGCTACAGGGGCGGTAGCACTGAAGCTTTCTTT. This translates into CASSYRGGSTEAFF.

This clone was seen a few times. The chain has TRBV11-2 and TRBJ1-2, with 7 nucleotides matching TRBD1. Germline loops: CDR1 SGHAT, CDR2 FQNNGV. V was clipped by 5 bases and J by 2 bases; unmatched bases: 2. The CDR3 is 13 amino acids. As DNA, the CDR3 is TGTGCCAGCAGCATGGGACAGAACTATGGCTACACCTTC. Translating gives CASSMGQNYGYTF.

The rearrangement links TRBV10-3 to TRBJ2-2, with 9 positions matching TRBD1. The CDR3 has 16 amino acids. In germline, CDR1 is ENHRY, CDR2 SYGVKD. V dropped 4 bases and J dropped 6; count of bases not matched to a gene: 9. CDR3 sequence (DNA): TGTGCCATCAGTGCCCTGGGGGGACAGGGCTCCGGGGAGCTGTTTTTT. It translates to CAISALGGQGSGELFF.

The rearrangement joins TRBV3-1 (or the pseudogene TRBV3-2) to TRBJ1-5, with D tentatively TRBD1 (6 bases). The V and J ends lost 3 bases and 0 bases respectively, with 30 bases between them. Germline CDR1 and CDR2: LGHDT and YNNKEL (reference sequence). The CDR3 runs 22 residues. The DNA of the CDR3 is TGTGCCAGCAGCCACCTACGAAATACAGGGTCCCGATCCAATTATAGCAATCAGCCCCAGCATTTT. Residues: CASSHLRNTGSRSNYSNQPQHF.

V usage is TRBV5-4 and J usage is TRBJ1-1; 7 bases line up with TRBD1. Germline trimming cut 0 bases from V and 3 bases from J; bases unmatched to any gene: 2. This CDR3 is 14 amino acids long. Germline lookup yields CDR1 SGHNT and CDR2 YYREEE (reference sequence). DNA of the CDR3: TGTGCCAGCAGCTTGGAGGGACAGTACACTGAAGCTTTCTTT. This encodes CASSLEGQYTEAFF. The entire variable domain, with the rest obtained from reference TRBV5-4 and TRBJ1-1, is as follows: ETGVTQSPTHLIKTRGQQVTLRCSSQSGHNTVSWYQQALGQGPQFIFQYYREEENGRGNFPPRFSGLQFPNYSSELNVNALELDDSALYLCASSLEGQYTEAFFGQGTRLTVV.